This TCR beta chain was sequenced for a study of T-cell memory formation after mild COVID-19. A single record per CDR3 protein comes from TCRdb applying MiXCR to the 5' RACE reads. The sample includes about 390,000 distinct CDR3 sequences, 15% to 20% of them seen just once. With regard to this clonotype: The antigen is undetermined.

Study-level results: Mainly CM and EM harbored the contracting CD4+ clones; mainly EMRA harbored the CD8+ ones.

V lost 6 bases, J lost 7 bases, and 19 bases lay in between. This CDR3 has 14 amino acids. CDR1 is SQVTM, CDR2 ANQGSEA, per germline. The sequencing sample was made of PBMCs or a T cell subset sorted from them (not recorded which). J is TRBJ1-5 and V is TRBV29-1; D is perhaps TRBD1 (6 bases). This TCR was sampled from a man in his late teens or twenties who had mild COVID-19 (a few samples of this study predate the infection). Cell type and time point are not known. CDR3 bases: TGCAGCGTCCAGGGGATGAGTCCGGGGCAGCCCCAGCATTTT. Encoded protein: CSVQGMSPGQPQHF. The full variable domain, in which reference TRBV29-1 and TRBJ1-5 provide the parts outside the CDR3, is SAVISQKPSRDICQRGTSLTIQCQVDSQVTMMFWYRQQPGQSLTLIATANQGSEATYESGFVIDKFPISRPNLTFSTLTVSNMSPEDSSIYLCSVQGMSPGQPQHFGDGTRLSIL.